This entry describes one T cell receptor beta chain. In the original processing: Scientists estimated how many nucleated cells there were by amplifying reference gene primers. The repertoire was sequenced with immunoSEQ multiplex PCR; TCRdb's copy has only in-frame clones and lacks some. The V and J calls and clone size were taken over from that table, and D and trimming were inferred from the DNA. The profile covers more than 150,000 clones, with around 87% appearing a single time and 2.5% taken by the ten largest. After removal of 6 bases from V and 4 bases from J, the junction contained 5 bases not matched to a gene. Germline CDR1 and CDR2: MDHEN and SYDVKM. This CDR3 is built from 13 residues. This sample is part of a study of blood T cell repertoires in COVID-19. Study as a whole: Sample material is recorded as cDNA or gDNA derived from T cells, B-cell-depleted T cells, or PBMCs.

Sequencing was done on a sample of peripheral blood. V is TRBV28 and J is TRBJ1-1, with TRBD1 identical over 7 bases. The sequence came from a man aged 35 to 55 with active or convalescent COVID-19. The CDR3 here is CASRQGPSTEAFF. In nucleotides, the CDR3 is TGTGCCAGCAGACAGGGGCCTAGCACTGAAGCTTTCTTT. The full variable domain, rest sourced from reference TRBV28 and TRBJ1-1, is DVKVTQSSRYLVKRTGEKVFLECVQDMDHENMFWYRQDPGLGLRLIYFSYDVKMKEKGDIPEGYSVSREKKERFSLILESASTNQTSMYLCASRQGPSTEAFFGQGTRLTVV.